The text below deals with one T cell receptor beta chain. No antigen is known for it. This sample stems from a study of cytomegalovirus exposure and HLA in healthy donors. About the study: A preliminary data release comprised roughly 80 million unique TCRs obtained from HLA-typed donors. Overall study results and limits: Reportedly, TCR beta sequences accurately predicted HLA-A and HLA-B alleles in most subjects. Associated with HLA alleles at 0.05 false discovery rate in a later analysis were around 15,000 TCR beta sequences.

The germline V gene has CDR1 SGHKS and CDR2 YYEKEE (reference sequence). The CDR3 length is 12 residues. Trimming pared 4 bases from V and 6 bases from J, leaving 11 bases between. Primers: 60 Vbeta forward and 13 Jbeta reverse. The table came from immunoSEQ multiplex PCR; TCRdb's copy has only in-frame clones and leaves some out. Counted here are 200,000 to 250,000 clones, just over 75% occurring once; the ten biggest clones make up 2.7%. The sequencing input was PBMCs. The origin of this receptor is a woman aged 55-75 years in good health and CMV-seropositive. The rearrangement links TRBV5-5 to TRBJ2-7; a possible D gene is TRBD1 (6 bases). In DNA, the CDR3 is TGTGCCAGCAGCCGCAGGGGCGGCGAGCAGTACTTC. Protein sequence: CASSRRGGEQYF.